This section outlines one TCR beta chain sequence together with its context. The sample originates from a study of blood T cell repertoires in COVID-19. Study-level information: Acute-phase and convalescent COVID-19 samples originated in the United States, Italy and Spain. The analysed material was cDNA or gDNA that came from T cells, B-cell-depleted T cells, or PBMCs.

Per the study methods: Amplification from reference gene primers served as the basis for estimated nucleated cell counts. Here immunoSEQ multiplex PCR was the method, and the copy in TCRdb shows in-frame clones only, minus some. The V and J calls and clone size were taken over from that table, and D and trimming were inferred from the DNA. This sample yields around 77,000 clones, of which about nine tenths are seen a single time; roughly 10% belongs to the top ten. V was pared by 3 bases and J by 0 bases, with 10 bases between. In germline, CDR1 is SGHRS, CDR2 YFSETQ. The CDR3 runs 14 residues. The clonotype originates from an older man with active or convalescent COVID-19. The sequencing sample was made of peripheral blood. The chain employs TRBV5-1 and TRBJ2-7; no definite D call. Here the CDR3 reads CASSSLGYSYEQYF. The CDR3 region has the DNA TGCGCCAGCAGCTCCCTCGGTTACTCCTACGAGCAGTACTTC.